A single sample is the source of the 20 T cell receptor beta chains below, sequenced in a study of T cells in Graves' hyperthyroidism and ophthalmopathy (dated by TCRdb to between 2018 and 2020). Library generation was performed with multiplex PCR. The run used an Illumina HiSeq 2000. The TCR beta CDR3 regions were amplified from RNA transcripts. For the first round of RT-PCR on the TCR CDR3, the HTBI primer set was used together with the Qiagen OneStep RT-PCR kit. Through fastp at Q25 and MiXCR, TCRdb rebuilt clones from the public reads, retaining in-frame beta chains. One record per CDR3 amino acid sequence lists the most common genes and DNA. For this sample there are roughly 240,000 distinct CDR3 sequences; approximately 23% appear just once. Of the sample, around 40% falls within the top ten clones. Specimen: blood. All receptors derive from a woman aged 40 to 55 with Graves' ophthalmopathy.

This clonotype was detected many times. This chain links TRBV30 with TRBJ2-4; TRBD1 agrees at 7 bases. The CDR3 runs 11 residues. The germline V gene has CDR1 GTSNPN and CDR2 SVGIG (reference sequence). The ends lost 3 bases at V and 8 bases at J; junction bases unmatched: 1. CDR3 sequence (DNA): TGTGCCTGGAGCGGGACAGACATTCAGTACTTC. It yields the protein CAWSGTDIQYF.

This clonotype has more than one count but fewer than ten. V gene TRBV29-1 combines with J gene TRBJ1-2; D might be TRBD1 (5 bases). V lost 6 bases to trimming and J lost 7 bases, with 27 bases between them. This CDR3 has 16 amino acids. CDR1 SQVTM and CDR2 ANQGSEA come from the germline V gene. CDR3 residues: CSVDTGDWGSRVGYTF. DNA for the CDR3: TGCAGCGTCGACACCGGGGATTGGGGGAGCAGAGTTGGCTACACCTTC.

This clonotype was seen repeatedly, ten times or more. This CDR3 reads CATSRAGGEQYF. In DNA form, the CDR3 reads TGTGCCACCAGCAGAGCGGGAGGCGAGCAGTACTTC. The rearrangement joins TRBV15 to TRBJ2-7, with 7 bases that match TRBD2. CDR1 is LNHNV, CDR2 YYDKDF, per germline (reference sequence). The CDR3 runs to 12 residues. J was trimmed by 6 bases and V by 1 base; bases with no gene match: 0. Drawing the rest from reference TRBV15 and TRBJ2-7, the complete variable domain is DAMVIQNPRYQVTQFGKPVTLSCSQTLNHNVMYWYQQKSSQAPKLLFHYYDKDFNNEADTPDNFQSRRPNTSFCFLDIRSPGLGDTAMYLCATSRAGGEQYFGPGTRLTVT.

In its sample, this clonotype was seen many times. The V gene is TRBV29-1, the J gene TRBJ2-5; perhaps TRBD2 as D (6 bases). Germline CDR1 reads SQVTM; CDR2 reads ANQGSEA. V was shortened by 6 bases and J by 5 bases, with 13 bases between the two germline ends. There are 12 residues in the CDR3. The CDR3, as DNA: TGCAGCGTCAGGAGGGCCGGGGAGACCCAGTACTTC. It translates to CSVRRAGETQYF.

There are many counts of this clonotype. J is TRBJ1-6 and V is TRBV12-3 or TRBV12-4; 7 bases align to TRBD1. This CDR3 spans 13 amino acids. V lost 4 bases and J lost 11; bases outside the gene matches: 5. CDR3 amino acids: CASSYRGWAPLHF. DNA for the CDR3: TGTGCCAGCAGTTACAGGGGTTGGGCACCCCTCCACTTT.

This chain links TRBV4-2 with TRBJ1-1; a weak D match, TRBD1 (6 bases). CDR3 length: 16 amino acids. The V gene's germline CDR1 is LGHNA and CDR2 YNFKEQ. The V end was cut by 5 bases, the J end by 5 bases, with 21 bases between. CDR3 protein: CASSVGSGGPQTEAFF. As DNA, the CDR3 is TGTGCCAGCAGCGTCGGAAGTGGGGGGCCTCAGACTGAAGCTTTCTTT.

Notes on this clonotype: A much more abundant neighbour one base away suggests this may be a read error. The chain carries TRBV4-1 and TRBJ1-1, with 8 bases that match TRBD1. This CDR3 is 15 amino acids long. CDR1 and CDR2 from the germline V gene are MGHRA and YSYEKL. The CDR3 region has the DNA TGCGCCAGCAGCCAACAGACAGGGGTGAACTCTGAAGCTTTCTTT. It encodes CASSQQTGVNSEAFF.

V is TRBV28 and J is TRBJ2-7; 10 bases match TRBD1. Germline CDR1 reads MDHEN; CDR2 reads SYDVKM. Trimming removed 5 bases from V and 0 bases from J; junction bases left unmatched: 13. The CDR3 covers 18 residues. CDR3 DNA: TGTGCCAGCAGTGGCGGGGGGACAGGGGCCTCCACCTCCTACGAGCAGTACTTC. It specifies CASSGGGTGASTSYEQYF.

The chain joins TRBV30 to TRBJ2-7, with D unclear. Trimming removed 2 bases from V and 4 bases from J, with 9 bases in between. The CDR3 sequence is 12 residues long. Germline V gives CDR1 GTSNPN, CDR2 SVGIG (reference sequence). The CDR3, as DNA: TGTGCCTGGAGTTCTCGGCGGTACGAGCAGTACTTC. Protein: CAWSSRRYEQYF.

This clonotype was observed at least ten times. The chain joins TRBV6-2 or TRBV6-3 to TRBJ2-4, with 11 positions matching TRBD2. CDR1 and CDR2 (germline): MNHEY, SVGEGT. The CDR3 spans 13 residues. Losses at the gene ends were 6 bases for V and 13 bases for J; bases not matched to a gene: 8. The chain's CDR3 is CASSETSGIQQYF. DNA for the CDR3: TGTGCCAGCAGCGAGACTAGCGGGATACAACAGTACTTC.

The chain uses TRBV14 and TRBJ2-7; D possibly corresponds to TRBD1 (5 bases). Germline loops: CDR1 SGHDN, CDR2 FVKESK. The CDR3 has 17 residues. The V and J ends lost 3 bases and 1 base respectively, with 19 bases between them. The CDR3 sequence is CASSQGFEGVKSYEQYF. CDR3 sequence (DNA): TGTGCCAGCAGCCAGGGGTTTGAAGGGGTCAAGTCCTACGAGCAGTACTTC. Supplemented by reference TRBV14 and TRBJ2-7, the full variable domain reads EAGVTQFPSHSVIEKGQTVTLRCDPISGHDNLYWYRRVMGKEIKFLLHFVKESKQDESGMPNNRFLAERTGGTYSTLKVQPAELEDSGVYFCASSQGFEGVKSYEQYFGPGTRLTVT.

The chain recombines TRBV7-2 with TRBJ2-7; D gene unclear. Between the trimmed V and J ends, which lost 5 bases and 7 bases, there was a span of 12 bases. The CDR3 runs to 12 residues. Germline-derived CDR1 and CDR2 are SGHTA and FQGNSA. The CDR3 coding sequence is TGTGCCAGCAGCCTCTACCCCTTGGAGCAGTACTTC. As protein: CASSLYPLEQYF.

This clonotype showed up just a few times. The rearrangement links TRBV3-1 to TRBJ1-3; D gene unclear. The CDR3 has 14 amino acids. V was cut by 5 bases and J by 4 bases, with 12 bases left in between. From germline, CDR1 is LGHDT and CDR2 YNNKEL (reference sequence). CDR3 sequence: CASSEYGPGNTIYF. The CDR3 nucleotides are TGTGCCAGCAGCGAATATGGGCCCGGAAACACCATATATTTT.

At least ten counts were recorded for this clonotype. The chain carries TRBV5-1 and TRBJ2-7; the match to TRBD1 covers 8 bases. Germline loops: CDR1 SGHRS, CDR2 YFSETQ. After removal of 0 bases from V and 2 bases from J, the junction contained 7 bases not matched to a gene. The CDR3 extends over 16 amino acids. The chain's CDR3 is CASSLGGQGATYEQYF. The CDR3 DNA is TGCGCCAGCAGCTTGGGAGGACAGGGAGCTACCTACGAGCAGTACTTC. Supplemented by reference TRBV5-1 and TRBJ2-7, the full variable domain reads KAGVTQTPRYLIKTRGQQVTLSCSPISGHRSVSWYQQTPGQGLQFLFEYFSETQRNKGNFPGRFSGRQFSNSRSEMNVSTLELGDSALYLCASSLGGQGATYEQYFGPGTRLTVT.

The chain uses TRBV5-5 and TRBJ1-5, with unresolved D. CDR1 is SGHKS, CDR2 YYEKEE, per germline (reference sequence). Trimming left V 3 bases short and J 7 bases short, with 14 bases between. The CDR3 spans 14 residues. This chain's CDR3 is CASSYWASAQPQHF. The CDR3 DNA sequence: TGTGCCAGCAGCTACTGGGCGTCAGCCCAGCCCCAGCATTTT.

The chain links TRBV6-2 or TRBV6-3 to TRBJ2-7; D is unclear. Trimming pared 0 bases from V and 4 bases from J, leaving 19 bases between. The germline V gene has CDR1 MNHEY and CDR2 SVGEGT. The CDR3 has 17 amino acids. CDR3 sequence reads: CASSYSMAASFSYEQYF. CDR3 coding DNA: TGTGCCAGCAGTTACTCGATGGCCGCTTCTTTTTCTTACGAGCAGTACTTC.

Many counts were recorded for this clonotype. CDR3 amino acids: CSARNPDSPLHF. The DNA for the CDR3 is TGCAGTGCCCGTAACCCGGATTCACCCCTCCACTTT. This chain links TRBV20-1 with TRBJ1-6; D not resolved. The CDR3 covers 12 residues. Germline loops: CDR1 DFQATT, CDR2 SNEGSKA (reference sequence). V was cut by 6 bases and J by 8 bases, with 11 bases left in between.

The V and J genes are TRBV12-3 or TRBV12-4 and TRBJ1-1; the match to TRBD1 covers 9 bases. J lost 11 bases, V lost 5 bases, and 9 bases had no gene match. The CDR3 has 13 residues. The CDR3 region has the DNA TGTGCCAGCAGTCCGAATTGGGACAGGGAGGCTTTCTTT. Its translation: CASSPNWDREAFF.

This clonotype was seen ten or more times. This chain uses TRBV19 with TRBJ2-2, with unresolved D. The CDR3 covers 13 residues. V shed 6 bases and J shed 5 bases, with 10 bases lying between them. Germline values: CDR1 LNHDA, CDR2 SQIVND (reference sequence). Here the CDR3 reads CASRTAVTGELFF. CDR3 bases: TGTGCCAGTAGAACGGCGGTAACCGGGGAGCTGTTTTTT.

Many counts were recorded for this clonotype. The rearrangement uses TRBV6-5 and TRBJ2-7; 9 nucleotides line up with TRBD1. Per the germline V gene, CDR1 is MNHEY and CDR2 is SVGAGI. Trimming removed 4 bases from V and 3 bases from J; junction bases left unmatched: 7. This CDR3 comprises 15 residues. CDR3 in amino acids: CASSSYRTGDYEQYF. DNA of the CDR3: TGTGCCAGCAGTTCCTATCGGACAGGGGACTACGAGCAGTACTTC.